This passage covers 15 T cell receptor beta chains from one sample sequenced in a study of metastatic and nonmetastatic thyroid tumors. Every patient underwent thyroid surgery untreated. TCRdb re-called the PCR reads through MiXCR. The sample consists of about 89,000 clones, around 12% of them appearing once. Sequenced: tumor tissue. These receptors all stem from a female donor with papillary thyroid cancer or a benign thyroid nodule (not recorded which). Some clones in this sample may be carry-over from other donors' samples.

This clone was counted at least ten times. The chain combines TRBV28 with TRBJ1-5, with TRBD1 as a possible D gene (6 bases). Germline V gene sequence: CDR1 MDHEN, CDR2 SYDVKM. The CDR3 loop spans 15 amino acids. V gave up 6 bases and J gave up 2 bases, with 14 bases separating them. The CDR3 sequence: CASREQGRGNQPQHF. CDR3 nucleotide sequence: TGTGCCAGCAGAGAACAGGGCAGGGGCAATCAGCCCCAGCATTTT.

This clone occurred many times. The chain has TRBV4-1 and TRBJ1-1; D is uncertain. The V and J ends lost 4 bases and 5 bases respectively, with 8 bases between them. Germline-derived CDR1 and CDR2 are MGHRA and YSYEKL. The CDR3 runs 12 residues. The CDR3 nucleotides read TGCGCCAGCAGCCTCGGGAGGACTGAAGCTTTCTTT. Its protein product is CASSLGRTEAFF.

This clone was observed many times. This chain connects TRBV7-3 to TRBJ2-1; 8 positions agree with TRBD2. Germline lookup yields CDR1 SGHTA and CDR2 FQGTGA. The CDR3 runs to 15 residues. The junction had 5 bases not matched to a gene; V was cut back by 1 base and J by 6 bases. In nucleotides, the CDR3 is TGTGCCAGCAGCTTAATGGGGACTAGGGCCAATGAGCAGTTCTTC. This codes for CASSLMGTRANEQFF.

This clone was detected many times. V and J are TRBV19 and TRBJ2-1; 8 nucleotides agree with TRBD1. Unmatched junction bases numbered 4, after V lost 4 bases and J lost 8 bases. The germline V gene encodes CDR1 LNHDA and CDR2 SQIVND (reference sequence). The CDR3 runs to 13 residues. CDR3 in DNA: TGTGCCAGTAGTAATGACAGGGGCGATGAGCAGTTCTTC. Translating it yields CASSNDRGDEQFF.

This clone appeared a few times. The V and J genes are TRBV29-1 and TRBJ2-1, with TRBD1 as a possible D gene (5 bases). This CDR3 region has 12 residues. Trimming removed 0 bases at V and 12 bases at J, with 12 bases between. The germline V gene encodes CDR1 SQVTM and CDR2 ANQGSEA. DNA for the CDR3: TGCAGCGTTGAAGATTTCGCAGGGCCGCAGTTCTTC. Amino acids: CSVEDFAGPQFF.

In this sample, this clone turned up a few times. A single base separates this from a much larger clone, so it may be a read error. The V gene is TRBV15, the J gene TRBJ2-7; D might be TRBD1 (5 bases). CDR3 size: 15 residues. Germline V lookup: CDR1 LNHNV, CDR2 YYDKDF (reference sequence). The V gene lost 0 bases and the J gene lost 4 bases, with 13 bases spanning the gap. The CDR3 reads CATSRDQGLVYEQYF. In nucleotides, the CDR3 is TGTGCCACCAGCAGAGATCAGGGTTTGGTGTACGAGCAGTACTTC.

The table lists this clone with many counts. J is TRBJ2-7 and V is TRBV20-1, with 7 bases matching TRBD1. V dropped 4 bases and J dropped 0; count of bases not matched to a gene: 3. This CDR3 is 13 amino acids long. Germline CDR1 is DFQATT and CDR2 is SNEGSKA (reference sequence). The CDR3 loop is CSAKQGFSYEQYF. The DNA of the CDR3 is TGCAGTGCTAAACAGGGGTTCTCCTACGAGCAGTACTTC.

This clone was detected ten times or more. The rearrangement joins TRBV11-3 to TRBJ2-1, with D perhaps being TRBD1 or TRBD2 (5 bases each). This CDR3 spans 12 amino acids. V was clipped by 5 bases and J by 9 bases, with 11 bases between them. The germline V gene encodes CDR1 SGHNT and CDR2 YENEEA. In nucleotides, the CDR3 is TGTGCCAGCAGCCCGGGGACGGTTGAGCAGTTCTTC. This codes for CASSPGTVEQFF.

In regard to this clone: A much larger clone differs from this one at a single base, so this may be a read error. The V call is TRBV20-1, the J call TRBJ2-1; 9 bases agree with TRBD2. In germline, CDR1 is DFQATT, CDR2 SNEGSKA (reference sequence). The CDR3 has 18 residues. V lost 6 bases, J lost 6 bases, and 21 bases stayed unmatched. In nucleotides, the CDR3 is TGCAGTGCGGGCGGGCTTAGCGGGAGTCAATCCTATGGCAATGAGCAGTTCTTC. It codes for CSAGGLSGSQSYGNEQFF.

This clone was observed at least ten times. The V gene is TRBV20-1, the J gene TRBJ1-2, with D unclear. V was clipped by 3 bases and J by 8 bases, with 13 bases between them. The CDR3 contains 12 residues. The germline V gene encodes CDR1 DFQATT and CDR2 SNEGSKA (reference sequence). In DNA form, the CDR3 reads TGCAGTGCTAGTACGGATCCTTGGGGCTACACCTTC. Its translation: CSASTDPWGYTF.

Judged by abundance, this clone is medium-sized. J is TRBJ1-1 and V is TRBV6-6; no reliable D call. V was pared by 0 bases and J by 8 bases, with 13 bases between. Germline V gives CDR1 MNHNY, CDR2 SVGAGI (reference sequence). The CDR3 is 14 residues long. CDR3 sequence: CASSYSTEVREAFF. CDR3 DNA: TGTGCCAGCAGTTACTCCACGGAAGTGAGAGAAGCTTTCTTT.

The chain links TRBV20-1 to TRBJ2-1, with D unresolved. With 6 bases removed from V and 7 bases from J, the gap between germline ends came to 16 bases. In germline, CDR1 is DFQATT, CDR2 SNEGSKA (reference sequence). CDR3 length equals 13 residues. The CDR3, as DNA: TGCAGTGCGGAACCTAGATTGGGAAATGAGCAGTTCTTC. It translates to CSAEPRLGNEQFF.

This clone came up many times. The chain couples TRBV10-3 to TRBJ2-7; 13 bases align to TRBD2. CDR3 length equals 15 residues. J lost 0 bases, V lost 10 bases, and 6 bases had no gene match. In germline, CDR1 is ENHRY, CDR2 SYGVKD. The CDR3, as DNA: TGTGCCACTCGGACTAGCGGGGGCAGCTCCTACGAGCAGTACTTC. It codes for CATRTSGGSSYEQYF.

This clone occurred a few times. This may be a read error, as it is one base from a much larger clone. The genes are TRBV24-1 and TRBJ2-3; D is unclear. Germline V gives CDR1 KGHDR, CDR2 SFDVKD. The CDR3 extends over 13 amino acids. This CDR3 is CATSDSTTYTQYF. In DNA, the CDR3 is TGTGCCACCAGTGATTCCACCACATATACGCAGTATTTT.

This clone was counted ten times or more. The chain uses TRBV7-6 and TRBJ2-1; 7 bases agree with TRBD2. With 0 bases clipped from V and 6 bases from J, the junction kept 2 bases outside the gene matches. The CDR3 length is 14 residues. CDR1 is SGHVS, CDR2 FNYEAQ, per germline. The DNA of the CDR3 is TGTGCCAGCAGCTTAGCGGGAGGGCCCAATGAGCAGTTCTTC. This codes for CASSLAGGPNEQFF.